These T cell receptor beta chains were read from a single sample in a study of beta chain features in type 1 diabetes. TCRdb's table, derived via immunoSEQ multiplex PCR, lists solely in-frame clones and lacks some. The table has 150,000 or so clones, approximately 12% seen once. Sequenced sample: central memory CD4+ T cells from blood. All receptors come from a man aged 18-30 years in good health. Both conserved end residues are part of each CDR3.

V: TRBV7-2; CDR3: CASSTAAEQYF
V: TRBV28; CDR3: CASSSSVSEQYF
V: TRBV4-3; CDR3: CASSQGLAGGQNEQFF
V: TRBV19; CDR3: CASSIGQTADYGYTF
V: TRBV27; CDR3: CASSLSGTSNVLTF
V: TRBV2; CDR3: CASSVGGGRSTDTQYF
V: TRBV2; CDR3: CAGQGVYEQFF
V: TRBV9; CDR3: CASSVGPGQGQDTQYF
V: TRBV7-2; CDR3: CASSSPTSGRLYEQFF
V: TRBV7-2; CDR3: CASSWRGGNNQHF
V: TRBV19; CDR3: CASSMRSGGELFF
V: TRBV2; CDR3: CASSGYNEQFF
V: TRBV6-1; CDR3: CASSDTSGRALFYEQYF
V: TRBV10-3; CDR3: CAISGAGQGETYNEQFF
V: TRBV7-9; CDR3: CASSSRLMGIDEQFF
V: TRBV15; CDR3: CATSRESGLAVHEQFF
V: TRBV29-1; CDR3: CSVDRGNEQFF
V: TRBV30; CDR3: CAWSHRRGTKFTDTQYF
V: TRBV5-6; CDR3: CASSRFRVVGETQYF
V: TRBV2; CDR3: CASSAGGPSKDTQYF
V: TRBV7-2; CDR3: CASSLGGPGSDTQYF
V: TRBV6-6; CDR3: CASSQPSSRDTQYF
V: TRBV5-6; CDR3: CASSPWPGDYGYTF
V: TRBV9; CDR3: CASSPGTGGWGENSPLHF
V: TRBV30; CDR3: CAWSRGSQPQHF
V: TRBV9; CDR3: CASSVENRGNEQFF
V: TRBV2; CDR3: CASSKSTDTQYF
V: TRBV20-1; CDR3: CSALPSYEQYF
V: TRBV6-1; CDR3: CASSESGGRETQYF
V: TRBV28; CDR3: CASSLRNTGSNVLTF
V: TRBV18; CDR3: CASSSTGGKNEQFF
V: TRBV15; CDR3: CATSRLDQPQHF
V: TRBV28; CDR3: CASRDQIYGYTF
V: TRBV13; CDR3: CASSFKGDNQPQHF
V: TRBV5-1; CDR3: CASSPGAGGLHQETQYF
V: TRBV5-1; CDR3: CASSFLSPGQGEAFF
V: TRBV5-4; CDR3: CASSPPRRDTEAFF